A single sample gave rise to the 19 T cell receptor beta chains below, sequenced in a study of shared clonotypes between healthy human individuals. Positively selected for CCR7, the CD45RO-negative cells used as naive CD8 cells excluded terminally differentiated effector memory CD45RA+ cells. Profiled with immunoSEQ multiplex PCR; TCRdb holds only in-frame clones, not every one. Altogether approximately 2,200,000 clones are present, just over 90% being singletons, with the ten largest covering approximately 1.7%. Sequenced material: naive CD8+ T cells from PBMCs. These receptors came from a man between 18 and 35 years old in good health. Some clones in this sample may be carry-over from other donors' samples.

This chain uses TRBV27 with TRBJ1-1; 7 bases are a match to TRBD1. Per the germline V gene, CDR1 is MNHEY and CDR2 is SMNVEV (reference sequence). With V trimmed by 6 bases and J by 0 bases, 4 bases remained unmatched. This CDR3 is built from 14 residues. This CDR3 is CASRKQGLNTEAFF. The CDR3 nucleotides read TGTGCCAGCAGGAAACAGGGGTTGAACACTGAAGCTTTCTTT.

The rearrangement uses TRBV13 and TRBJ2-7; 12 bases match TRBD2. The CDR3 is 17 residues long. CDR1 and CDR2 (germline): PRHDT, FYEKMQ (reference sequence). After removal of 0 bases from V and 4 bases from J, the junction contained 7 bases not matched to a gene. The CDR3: CASSLGLAGGPAYEQYF. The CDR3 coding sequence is TGTGCCAGCAGCTTAGGCCTAGCGGGAGGGCCCGCATACGAGCAGTACTTC. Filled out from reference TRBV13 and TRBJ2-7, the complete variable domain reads AAGVIQSPRHLIKEKRETATLKCYPIPRHDTVYWYQQGPGQDPQFLISFYEKMQSDKGSIPDRFSAQQFSDYHSELNMSSLELGDSALYFCASSLGLAGGPAYEQYFGPGTRLTVT.

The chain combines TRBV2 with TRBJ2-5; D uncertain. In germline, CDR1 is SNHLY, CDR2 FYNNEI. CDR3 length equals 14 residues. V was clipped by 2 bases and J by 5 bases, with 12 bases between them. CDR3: CASSETINDETQYF. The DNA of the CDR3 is TGTGCCAGCAGTGAAACGATAAACGACGAGACCCAGTACTTC.

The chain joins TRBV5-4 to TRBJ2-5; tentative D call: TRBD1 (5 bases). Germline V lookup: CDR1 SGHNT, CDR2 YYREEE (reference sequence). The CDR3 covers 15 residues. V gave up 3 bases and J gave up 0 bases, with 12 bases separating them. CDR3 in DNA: TGTGCCAGCAGCTCAAGCCCGACAGACCAAGAGACCCAGTACTTC. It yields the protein CASSSSPTDQETQYF.

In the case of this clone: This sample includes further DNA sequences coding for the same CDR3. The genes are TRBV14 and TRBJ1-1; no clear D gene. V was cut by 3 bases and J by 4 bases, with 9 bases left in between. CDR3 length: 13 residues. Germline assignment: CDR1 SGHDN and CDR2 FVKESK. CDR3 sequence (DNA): TGTGCCAGCAGCCAGGGCCTCGGCACTGAAGCTTTCTTT. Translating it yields CASSQGLGTEAFF. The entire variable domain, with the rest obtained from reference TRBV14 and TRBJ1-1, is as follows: EAGVTQFPSHSVIEKGQTVTLRCDPISGHDNLYWYRRVMGKEIKFLLHFVKESKQDESGMPNNRFLAERTGGTYSTLKVQPAELEDSGVYFCASSQGLGTEAFFGQGTRLTVV.

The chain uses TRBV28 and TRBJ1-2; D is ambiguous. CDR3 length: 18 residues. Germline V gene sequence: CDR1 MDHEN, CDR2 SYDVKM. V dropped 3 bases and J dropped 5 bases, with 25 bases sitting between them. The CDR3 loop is CASSFRGSAQPDNYGYTF. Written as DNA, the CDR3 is TGTGCCAGCAGTTTCCGAGGGTCTGCCCAGCCCGATAATTATGGCTACACCTTC.

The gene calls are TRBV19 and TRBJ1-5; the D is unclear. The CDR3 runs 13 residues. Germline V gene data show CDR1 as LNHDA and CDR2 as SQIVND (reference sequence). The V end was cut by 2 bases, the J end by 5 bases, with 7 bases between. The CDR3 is CASSINLDQPQHF. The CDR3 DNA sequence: TGTGCCAGTAGTATAAATCTGGATCAGCCCCAGCATTTT.

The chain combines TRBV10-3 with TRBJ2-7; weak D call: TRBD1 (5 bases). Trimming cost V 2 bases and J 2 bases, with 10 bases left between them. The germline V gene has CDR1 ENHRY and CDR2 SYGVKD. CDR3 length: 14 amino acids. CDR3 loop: CAISEAGNPYEQYF. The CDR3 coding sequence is TGTGCCATCAGTGAGGCAGGGAACCCCTACGAGCAGTACTTC.

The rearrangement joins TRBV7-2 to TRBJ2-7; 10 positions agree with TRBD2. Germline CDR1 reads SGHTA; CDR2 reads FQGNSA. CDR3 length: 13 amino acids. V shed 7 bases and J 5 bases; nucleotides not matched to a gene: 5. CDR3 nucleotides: TGTGCCAGCAAAGCGGGAGGGCTGCACGAGCAGTACTTC. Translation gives CASKAGGLHEQYF.

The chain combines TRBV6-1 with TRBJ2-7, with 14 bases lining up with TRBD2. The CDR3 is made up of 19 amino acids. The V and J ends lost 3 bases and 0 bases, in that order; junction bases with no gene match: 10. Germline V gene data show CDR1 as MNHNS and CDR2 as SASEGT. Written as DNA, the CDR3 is TGTGCCAGCAGTGATGCTTTGGGACTAGCGGGGGAGAGCTCCTACGAGCAGTACTTC. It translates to CASSDALGLAGESSYEQYF.

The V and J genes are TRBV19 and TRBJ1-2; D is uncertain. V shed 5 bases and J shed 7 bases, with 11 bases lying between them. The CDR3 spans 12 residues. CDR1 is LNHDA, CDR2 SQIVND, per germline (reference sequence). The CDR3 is CASSGWDRGYTF. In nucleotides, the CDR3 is TGTGCCAGTAGTGGGTGGGATCGTGGCTACACCTTC.

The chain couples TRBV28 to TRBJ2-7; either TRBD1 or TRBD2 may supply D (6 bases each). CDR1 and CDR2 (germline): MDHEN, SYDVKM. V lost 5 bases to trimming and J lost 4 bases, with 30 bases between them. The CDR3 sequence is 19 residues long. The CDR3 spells CASSPLRGPGGREHYEQYF. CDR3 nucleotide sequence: TGTGCCAGCAGTCCCCTCAGGGGCCCCGGGGGAAGAGAACATTACGAGCAGTACTTC.

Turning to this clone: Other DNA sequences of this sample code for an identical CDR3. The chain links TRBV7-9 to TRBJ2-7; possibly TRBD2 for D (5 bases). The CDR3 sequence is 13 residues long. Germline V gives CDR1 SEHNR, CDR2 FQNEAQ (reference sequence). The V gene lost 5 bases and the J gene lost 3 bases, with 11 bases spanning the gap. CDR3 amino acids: CASSPPRGYEQYF. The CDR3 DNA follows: TGTGCCAGCAGCCCCCCTCGGGGCTACGAGCAGTACTTC.

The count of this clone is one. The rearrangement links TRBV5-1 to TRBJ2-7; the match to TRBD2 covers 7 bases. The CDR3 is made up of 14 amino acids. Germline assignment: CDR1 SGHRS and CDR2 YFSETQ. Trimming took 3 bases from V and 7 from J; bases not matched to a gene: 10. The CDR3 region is CASSSGTTYEEQYF. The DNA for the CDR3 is TGCGCCAGCAGCTCCGGGACTACCTACGAAGAGCAGTACTTC.

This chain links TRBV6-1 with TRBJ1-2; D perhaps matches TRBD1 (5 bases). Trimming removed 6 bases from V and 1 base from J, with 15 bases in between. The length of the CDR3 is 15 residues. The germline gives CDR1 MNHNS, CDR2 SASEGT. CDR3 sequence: CASREWQGGNYGYTF. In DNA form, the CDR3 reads TGTGCCAGCAGGGAATGGCAGGGAGGTAACTATGGCTACACCTTC.

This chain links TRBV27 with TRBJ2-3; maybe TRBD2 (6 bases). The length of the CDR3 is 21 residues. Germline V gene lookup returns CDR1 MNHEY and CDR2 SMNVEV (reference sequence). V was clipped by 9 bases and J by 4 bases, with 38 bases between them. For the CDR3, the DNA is TGTGCCAGTACAAGGAGGGCGCACAACCTCCACAATCCCCAAGGCGCAGATACGCAGTATTTT. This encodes CASTRRAHNLHNPQGADTQYF.

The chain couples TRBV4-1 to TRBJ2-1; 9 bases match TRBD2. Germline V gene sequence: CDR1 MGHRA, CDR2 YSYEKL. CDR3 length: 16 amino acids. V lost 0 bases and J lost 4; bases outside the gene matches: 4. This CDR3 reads CASSQDLAGEYNEQFF. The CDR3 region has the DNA TGCGCCAGCAGCCAAGATTTAGCGGGAGAGTACAATGAGCAGTTCTTC.

Here the CDR3 reads CASSSNPRGPASNQPQHF. CDR3 nucleotide sequence: TGTGCCAGCAGTTCTAACCCCAGGGGACCGGCGAGCAATCAGCCCCAGCATTTT. V usage is TRBV27 and J usage is TRBJ1-5; tentative D call: TRBD1 (6 bases). V lost 4 bases and J 1 base, leaving 20 bases between the germline ends. CDR3 length equals 18 residues. Germline-derived CDR1 and CDR2 are MNHEY and SMNVEV (reference sequence).

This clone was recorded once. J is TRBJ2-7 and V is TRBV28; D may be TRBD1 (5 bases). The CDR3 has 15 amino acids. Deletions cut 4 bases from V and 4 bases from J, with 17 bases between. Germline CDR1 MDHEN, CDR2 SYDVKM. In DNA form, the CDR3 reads TGTGCCAGCAGTTCCCCTTTCCAGGGTGGGTACGAGCAGTACTTC. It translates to CASSSPFQGGYEQYF.